These 17 T cell receptor beta chains share one sample of origin, sequenced in a study of blood T cell repertoires in COVID-19. Measured with immunoSEQ multiplex PCR; TCRdb has only the in-frame clones, and not every one. This table has hundreds of thousands of clones, 88% appearing once. Sequencing was carried out using peripheral blood. Receptors were obtained from a woman between 70 and 85 years old with COVID-19, enrolled during active disease.

V is TRBV19 and J is TRBJ1-4, with D perhaps TRBD1 (5 bases). The germline CDR1 and CDR2 sequences are LNHDA and SQIVND (reference sequence). The CDR3 extends over 12 amino acids. The V end was cut by 8 bases, the J end by 7 bases, with 11 bases between. This chain's CDR3 is CASRGGGEKLFF. CDR3 DNA: TGTGCCAGTCGTGGGGGAGGTGAAAAACTGTTTTTT. Based on the CDR3 plus reference TRBV19 and TRBJ1-4, the full variable domain is DGGITQSPKYLFRKEGQNVTLSCEQNLNHDAMYWYRQDPGQGLRLIYYSQIVNDFQKGDIAEGYSVSREKKESFPLTVTSAQKNPTAFYLCASRGGGEKLFFGSGTQLSVL.

This chain links TRBV29-1 with TRBJ1-1; D might be TRBD1 (6 bases). V was cut by 3 bases and J by 1 base, with 9 bases left in between. Germline CDR1 is SQVTM and CDR2 is ANQGSEA. This CDR3 contains 13 residues. The CDR3 is CSVDVDRNTEAFF. CDR3 DNA: TGCAGCGTTGATGTGGACAGGAACACTGAAGCTTTCTTT.

This clone has just one count. The V call is TRBV13, the J call TRBJ1-2, with TRBD1 matching 11 bases. After removal of 5 bases from V and 4 bases from J, the junction contained 9 bases not matched to a gene. This CDR3 spans 16 amino acids. Germline loops: CDR1 PRHDT, CDR2 FYEKMQ (reference sequence). CDR3: CASSGDRDRGTYGYTF. As DNA, the CDR3 is TGTGCCAGCAGCGGGGACCGGGACAGGGGGACCTATGGCTACACCTTC.

The V gene is TRBV7-6, the J gene TRBJ2-6, with 9 bases lining up with TRBD1. The V and J ends lost 1 base and 0 bases, in that order; junction bases with no gene match: 1. Germline V lookup: CDR1 SGHVS, CDR2 FNYEAQ. CDR3 length equals 17 residues. CDR3 sequence reads: CASSLGDRVSGANVLTF. The CDR3 DNA is TGTGCCAGCAGCTTAGGGGACAGGGTCTCTGGGGCCAACGTCCTGACTTTC.

This clone came up a few times. This chain connects TRBV5-1 to TRBJ2-1, with 8 nucleotides matching TRBD2. V lost 3 bases, J lost 8 bases, and 7 bases stayed unmatched. The CDR3 is 14 amino acids. Per the germline V gene, CDR1 is SGHRS and CDR2 is YFSETQ. In DNA form, the CDR3 reads TGCGCCAGCAGCTACGGGACTAGTCGGGATGAGCAGTTCTTC. The encoded protein is CASSYGTSRDEQFF.

The chain is built from TRBV7-2 and TRBJ1-5; TRBD1 matches 9 bases. CDR1 SGHTA and CDR2 FQGNSA come from the germline V gene. CDR3 length: 14 residues. Trimming took 5 bases from V and 6 from J; bases not matched to a gene: 5. CDR3 protein: CASSPQGAGQPQHF. For the CDR3, the DNA is TGTGCCAGCAGCCCACAGGGGGCAGGTCAGCCCCAGCATTTT.

This clone was observed a few times. CDR3 in amino acids: CASSQDPTARANTGELFF. The CDR3 DNA follows: TGTGCCAGCAGCCAAGATCCTACGGCTAGAGCGAACACCGGGGAGCTGTTTTTT. The V and J genes are TRBV4-2 and TRBJ2-2; no clear D. Trimming took off 0 bases at V and 0 bases at J, with 14 bases between the two ends. CDR3 length: 18 amino acids. Per the germline V gene, CDR1 is LGHNA and CDR2 is YNFKEQ.

The chain is built from TRBV30 and TRBJ2-3; 12 bases align to TRBD2. This CDR3 spans 16 amino acids. Germline V gene sequence: CDR1 GTSNPN, CDR2 SVGIG (reference sequence). V shed 3 bases and J 4 bases; nucleotides not matched to a gene: 8. This CDR3 reads CAWSPPRLAGADTQYF. The CDR3 nucleotides read TGTGCCTGGAGCCCTCCGCGACTAGCGGGGGCAGATACGCAGTATTTT.

V usage is TRBV6-4 and J usage is TRBJ2-3; D unclear. Germline assignment: CDR1 MRHNA and CDR2 SNTAGT. The CDR3 runs 14 residues. V was shortened by 6 bases and J by 0 bases, with 10 bases between the two germline ends. This CDR3 is CASRPTLSTDTQYF. CDR3 nucleotide sequence: TGTGCCAGCAGGCCGACACTTAGCACAGATACGCAGTATTTT.

V gene TRBV9 combines with J gene TRBJ2-3, with TRBD1 matching over 7 bases. J was trimmed by 3 bases and V by 3 bases; bases with no gene match: 10. Per the germline V gene, CDR1 is SGDLS and CDR2 is YYNGEE. The CDR3 totals 16 residues. As DNA, the CDR3 is TGTGCCAGCAGCGCCGAGAAACAGGGGTGGACAGATACGCAGTATTTT. Translation gives CASSAEKQGWTDTQYF.

The V and J genes are TRBV30 and TRBJ2-1, with TRBD2 matching 14 bases. With V trimmed by 5 bases and J by 9 bases, 6 bases remained unmatched. The CDR3 has 14 amino acids. Germline values: CDR1 GTSNPN, CDR2 SVGIG (reference sequence). CDR3 nucleotide sequence: TGTGCCTGGGGGGGGACTAGCGGGAGTATTGAGCAGTTCTTC. Translating gives CAWGGTSGSIEQFF.

V usage is TRBV7-3 and J usage is TRBJ1-1; D is undetermined. V dropped 0 bases and J dropped 4 bases, with 6 bases sitting between them. Germline CDR1 SGHTA, CDR2 FQGTGA. This CDR3 comprises 13 residues. The CDR3 nucleotides are TGTGCCAGCAGCTTAACGTACAGCACTGAAGCTTTCTTT. It translates to CASSLTYSTEAFF.

The genes are TRBV30 and TRBJ1-6; TRBD1 might be the D (6 bases). Trimming pared 4 bases from V and 9 bases from J, leaving 16 bases between. CDR1 is GTSNPN, CDR2 SVGIG, per germline (reference sequence). The CDR3 runs to 14 residues. The CDR3: CAWMYQGSGSPLHF. In DNA form, the CDR3 reads TGTGCCTGGATGTACCAGGGGTCGGGTTCACCCCTCCACTTT.

J is TRBJ2-2 and V is TRBV5-1; weak D call: TRBD1 (5 bases). With 0 bases removed from V and 1 base from J, the gap between germline ends came to 10 bases. The germline gives CDR1 SGHRS, CDR2 YFSETQ. This CDR3 comprises 16 residues. In DNA form, the CDR3 reads TGCGCCAGCAGCTTGGAGGTCAGGGTGAACACCGGGGAGCTGTTTTTT. It specifies CASSLEVRVNTGELFF. The full variable domain, its missing parts supplied by reference TRBV5-1 and TRBJ2-2, is KAGVTQTPRYLIKTRGQQVTLSCSPISGHRSVSWYQQTPGQGLQFLFEYFSETQRNKGNFPGRFSGRQFSNSRSEMNVSTLELGDSALYLCASSLEVRVNTGELFFGEGSRLTVL.

This clone was found once. This chain links TRBV4-3 with TRBJ2-3; perhaps TRBD2 as D (6 bases). V lost 1 base, J lost 0 bases, and 11 bases lay in between. This CDR3 region has 16 residues. Germline V gene lookup returns CDR1 LGHNA and CDR2 YSLEER. This chain's CDR3 is CASSQGASASTDTQYF. The CDR3 DNA reads TGCGCCAGCAGCCAAGGGGCTAGCGCTAGCACAGATACGCAGTATTTT.

CDR3 sequence reads: CASSREPTGNTIYF. DNA for the CDR3: TGCGCCAGCAGTCGGGAGCCTACGGGAAACACCATATATTTT. V and J are TRBV5-1 and TRBJ1-3; no definite D call. Germline V gene data show CDR1 as SGHRS and CDR2 as YFSETQ. V dropped 5 bases and J dropped 4 bases, with 13 bases sitting between them. The CDR3 length is 14 residues.

The chain combines TRBV6-5 with TRBJ2-3, with 8 nucleotides matching TRBD1. V was pared by 7 bases and J by 11 bases, with 8 bases of the junction left unmatched. Germline assignment: CDR1 MNHEY and CDR2 SVGAGI. This CDR3 region has 12 residues. CDR3 protein: CASNTGQGGQYF. CDR3 coding DNA: TGTGCCAGCAACACCGGACAGGGAGGGCAGTATTTT.